These 26 T cell receptor beta chains were all obtained from the same sample, sequenced in a study of T cells after posttransplantation cyclophosphamide. Profiled with immunoSEQ multiplex PCR; TCRdb holds only in-frame clones, not every one. The repertoire holds about 20,000 clones, with 95% to 98% as singletons. The naive gate required viable CD3+CD4+ or CD3+CD8+ cells with CCR7+CD45RA+CD45RO-CD95-CD27+CD28+ phenotype. Specimen: naive CD4+ T cells sorted from PBMCs. All receptors come from a man between 50 and 59 years old in good health, CMV-negative, and a related stem cell transplant donor.

V gene TRBV7-8 combines with J gene TRBJ1-2, with 8 nucleotides matching TRBD1. Germline trimming cut 6 bases from V and 0 bases from J; bases unmatched to any gene: 6. CDR3 length: 15 residues. CDR1 and CDR2 from the germline V gene are SGHVS and FQNEAQ. The CDR3 bases are TGTGCCAGCAGTGCCCAGGGGGCCACTAACTATGGCTACACCTTC. As protein: CASSAQGATNYGYTF. The full variable domain, rest sourced from reference TRBV7-8 and TRBJ1-2, is GAGVSQSPRYKVAKRGQDVALRCDPISGHVSLFWYQQALGQGPEFLTYFQNEAQLDKSGLPSDRFFAERPEGSVSTLKIQRTQQEDSAVYLCASSAQGATNYGYTFGSGTRLTVV.

This clone occurred once. J is TRBJ2-5 and V is TRBV6-5; TRBD1 matches at 7 bases. CDR3 size: 14 residues. The V segment lost 5 bases and the J segment 5 bases; nucleotides outside the gene matches: 8. In germline, CDR1 is MNHEY, CDR2 SVGAGI. CDR3 protein: CASSTRQGTETQYF. As DNA, the CDR3 is TGTGCCAGCAGTACAAGACAGGGTACGGAGACCCAGTACTTC.

This sequence joins TRBV19 and TRBJ1-1, with unresolved D. Germline V gene sequence: CDR1 LNHDA, CDR2 SQIVND (reference sequence). V was pared by 3 bases and J by 0 bases, with 5 bases between. There are 13 residues in the CDR3. The CDR3 DNA reads as TGTGCCAGTAGTATCTCTGTGAACACTGAAGCTTTCTTT. Translating gives CASSISVNTEAFF.

Concerning this clone: One end of the junction does not line up with germline, which may come from a read error. V is TRBV14 and J is TRBJ1-4, with TRBD1 identical over 9 bases. The length of the CDR3 is 18 residues. Germline V lookup: CDR1 SGHDN, CDR2 FVKESK. CDR3 residues: CASSQRGQGCEPQLVSVF. CDR3 coding DNA: TGTGCCAGCAGCCAGAGGGGACAGGGATGCGAACCCCAGCTAGTGTCGGTTTTT.

The chain recombines TRBV6-5 with TRBJ1-5, with TRBD1 as a possible D gene (5 bases). The CDR3 runs 16 residues. V was trimmed by 2 bases and J by 4 bases, leaving 15 bases between them. Germline assignment: CDR1 MNHEY and CDR2 SVGAGI. The CDR3 bases are TGTGCCAGCAGTTACAGGAGGGACGTGGTTAATCAGCCCCAGCATTTT. Its translation is CASSYRRDVVNQPQHF.

The J gene is TRBJ1-1, the V gene TRBV6-5, with D perhaps matching TRBD1 (6 bases). V lost 5 bases and J lost 10, with 14 bases in between. The CDR3 extends over 12 amino acids. Germline CDR1 reads MNHEY; CDR2 reads SVGAGI. CDR3 coding DNA: TGTGCCAGCAGTGGGGGACACCGCGGAGCTTTCTTT. Translating it yields CASSGGHRGAFF.

The rearrangement joins TRBV2 to TRBJ2-2, with D possibly being TRBD2 (6 bases). The CDR3 sequence is 15 residues long. V lost 10 bases, J lost 5 bases, and 20 bases lay in between. In germline, CDR1 is SNHLY, CDR2 FYNNEI. The CDR3 here is CAITSGTAGTGELFF. CDR3 sequence (DNA): TGTGCCATAACTAGTGGGACGGCGGGGACCGGGGAGCTGTTTTTT.

Points on this clone: Within the sample, other DNA sequences also encode this same CDR3. CDR3 region: CASSPTGQETQYF. Here the CDR3 DNA reads TGTGCCAGCTCACCAACAGGTCAAGAGACCCAGTACTTC. The gene calls are TRBV18 and TRBJ2-5; possibly TRBD1 for D (5 bases). Germline V gives CDR1 KGHSH, CDR2 LQKENI. The V end was cut by 2 bases, the J end by 2 bases, with 6 bases between. CDR3 size: 13 residues.

This chain links TRBV6-1 with TRBJ1-4; 8 bases agree with TRBD1. Germline CDR1 reads MNHNS; CDR2 reads SASEGT. The V segment lost 7 bases and the J segment 7 bases; nucleotides outside the gene matches: 11. This CDR3 is 15 amino acids long. CDR3 region: CASTMRAGGSEKLFF. DNA of the CDR3: TGTGCCAGCACCATGCGAGCAGGGGGCAGTGAAAAACTGTTTTTT.

A single count supports this clone. This chain connects TRBV19 to TRBJ1-5; no firm D call. CDR3 length: 13 amino acids. V shed 0 bases and J shed 11 bases, with 11 bases lying between them. CDR1 LNHDA and CDR2 SQIVND come from the germline V gene (reference sequence). The CDR3 DNA is TGTGCCAGTAGTATAGATCTGAGGAAGTCCCAGCATTTT. It specifies CASSIDLRKSQHF. The complete variable domain, with remaining parts taken from reference TRBV19 and TRBJ1-5, reads DGGITQSPKYLFRKEGQNVTLSCEQNLNHDAMYWYRQDPGQGLRLIYYSQIVNDFQKGDIAEGYSVSREKKESFPLTVTSAQKNPTAFYLCASSIDLRKSQHFGDGTRLSIL.

The chain is built from TRBV6-5 and TRBJ2-7; TRBD2 matches at 12 bases. The CDR3 totals 15 residues. Trimming removed 4 bases from V and 2 bases from J; junction bases left unmatched: 3. Germline V lookup: CDR1 MNHEY, CDR2 SVGAGI. The CDR3 DNA follows: TGTGCCAGCAGTTGGGGACTAGCGGGTACCTACGAGCAGTACTTC. It translates to CASSWGLAGTYEQYF.

V gene TRBV6-5 combines with J gene TRBJ2-7; no clear D. Germline V gene sequence: CDR1 MNHEY, CDR2 SVGAGI. The CDR3 length is 16 residues. Trimming stripped 4 bases from V and 2 bases from J, with 18 bases between. The CDR3 sequence: CASSFSSARLAYEQYF. The CDR3 nucleotides read TGTGCCAGCAGTTTCTCTTCTGCTAGGCTAGCCTACGAGCAGTACTTC.

This chain joins TRBV15 and TRBJ1-1; unclear D gene. The V end was cut by 1 base, the J end by 1 base, with 4 bases between. This CDR3 spans 13 amino acids. Germline V gene lookup returns CDR1 LNHNV and CDR2 YYDKDF (reference sequence). CDR3 nucleotides: TGTGCCACCAGCAGAGTCAGGAACACTGAAGCTTTCTTT. This translates into CATSRVRNTEAFF.

V usage is TRBV6-1 and J usage is TRBJ2-3, with TRBD2 identical over 8 bases. CDR1 and CDR2 from the germline V gene are MNHNS and SASEGT. The V and J ends lost 4 bases and 3 bases, in that order; junction bases with no gene match: 0. This CDR3 region has 13 residues. The CDR3 DNA follows: TGTGCCAGCAGTGGACTAGCGACAGATACGCAGTATTTT. Protein: CASSGLATDTQYF.

V gene TRBV7-2 combines with J gene TRBJ2-3, with 9 bases that match TRBD2. J lost 4 bases, V lost 5 bases, and 7 bases had no gene match. The CDR3 is 15 amino acids. CDR1 is SGHTA, CDR2 FQGNSA, per germline. The CDR3 here is CASSRGGAQSDTQYF. The CDR3 DNA follows: TGTGCCAGCAGCCGCGGGGGGGCTCAATCAGATACGCAGTATTTT.

The chain has TRBV4-1 and TRBJ2-5, with TRBD1 matching 7 bases. The CDR3 consists of 14 residues. Germline V CDR1 and CDR2: MGHRA, YSYEKL. Trimming took 2 bases from V and 7 from J; bases not matched to a gene: 7. Here the CDR3 DNA reads TGCGCCAGCAGCCAACAGGGGGTTGGTGTGACCCAGTACTTC. It specifies CASSQQGVGVTQYF.

This clone has a single count. The chain joins TRBV11-2 to TRBJ2-1; 9 positions match TRBD1. This CDR3 has 16 amino acids. With 4 bases clipped from V and 5 bases from J, the junction kept 9 bases outside the gene matches. Per the germline V gene, CDR1 is SGHAT and CDR2 is FQNNGV. The CDR3, as DNA: TGTGCCAGCAGCTCTCCGGGACAGGGTCTCCACAATGAGCAGTTCTTC. As protein: CASSSPGQGLHNEQFF.

This clone came up once. The CDR3 nucleotides read TGTGCCAGCAGGGGGTTCTCAGGGTCGTACACTGAAGCTTTCTTT. This codes for CASRGFSGSYTEAFF. The rearrangement links TRBV6-1 to TRBJ1-1; D possibly corresponds to TRBD1 (5 bases). This CDR3 is built from 15 residues. Per germline, CDR1 MNHNS and CDR2 SASEGT. The germline V and J ends were trimmed by 6 bases and 3 bases, with 17 bases remaining between them.

The chain has TRBV7-3 and TRBJ1-3; no clear D. The length of the CDR3 is 14 residues. Trimming removed 5 bases at V and 8 bases at J, with 16 bases between. The germline gives CDR1 SGHTA, CDR2 FQGTGA. The DNA for the CDR3 is TGTGCCAGCAGCATCTACGTAGGCGGCGACACCATATATTTT. Residues: CASSIYVGGDTIYF.

The V call is TRBV7-6, the J call TRBJ1-5; 9 positions agree with TRBD1. V shed 5 bases and J 5 bases; nucleotides not matched to a gene: 7. The CDR3 runs 15 residues. Germline V gives CDR1 SGHVS, CDR2 FNYEAQ. The CDR3 loop reads CASSERTGADQPQHF. CDR3 sequence (DNA): TGTGCCAGCAGCGAACGGACAGGGGCCGATCAGCCCCAGCATTTT.

The chain combines TRBV27 with TRBJ1-1; no firm D call. Germline V gene data show CDR1 as MNHEY and CDR2 as SMNVEV (reference sequence). The CDR3 contains 13 residues. V was shortened by 2 bases and J by 5 bases, with 9 bases between the two germline ends. CDR3 coding DNA: TGTGCCAGCAGTTTAAGAGGGCGAACTGAAGCTTTCTTT. Its protein is CASSLRGRTEAFF.

V usage is TRBV7-3 and J usage is TRBJ2-5; 9 positions agree with TRBD1. With 5 bases clipped from V and 4 bases from J, the junction kept 2 bases outside the gene matches. Germline-derived CDR1 and CDR2 are SGHTA and FQGTGA. The CDR3 extends over 13 amino acids. This CDR3 reads CASSRGQGETQYF. The CDR3 coding sequence is TGTGCCAGCAGCCGGGGACAGGGAGAGACCCAGTACTTC.

The V gene is TRBV2, the J gene TRBJ1-2; D remains unclear. This CDR3 is built from 13 residues. Deletions cut 5 bases from V and 4 bases from J, with 11 bases between. In germline, CDR1 is SNHLY, CDR2 FYNNEI. DNA of the CDR3: TGTGCCAGCAGTCAGGAAGGTAGCTATGGCTACACCTTC. It encodes CASSQEGSYGYTF.

The rearrangement links TRBV15 to TRBJ2-1; the match to TRBD1 covers 8 bases. The germline CDR1 and CDR2 sequences are LNHNV and YYDKDF (reference sequence). This CDR3 has 15 residues. With V trimmed by 3 bases and J by 1 base, 2 bases remained unmatched. The CDR3 is CATSRQGASYNEQFF. The CDR3, as DNA: TGTGCCACCAGCAGGCAGGGGGCTTCCTACAATGAGCAGTTCTTC.

The chain combines TRBV4-1 with TRBJ2-7; perhaps TRBD2 as D (7 bases). This CDR3 is 18 amino acids long. The V gene lost 2 bases and the J gene lost 6 bases, with 26 bases spanning the gap. CDR1 is MGHRA and CDR2 is YSYEKL in the germline V gene. CDR3: CASSQFATLRGSRGEQYF. For the CDR3, the DNA is TGCGCCAGCAGCCAATTCGCGACGTTGCGGGGGTCCAGGGGCGAGCAGTACTTC.

The rearrangement joins TRBV4-3 to TRBJ2-3, with D maybe TRBD1 (6 bases). CDR1 and CDR2 (germline): LGHNA, YSLEER. This CDR3 has 16 residues. Trimming removed 5 bases at V and 0 bases at J, with 15 bases between. The CDR3 bases are TGCGCCAGCAGCAAGACAGGTAGCTTAAGCACAGATACGCAGTATTTT. It codes for CASSKTGSLSTDTQYF.